The rows below give T cell receptor beta chains drawn from one sample of a study of OX40 agonist ivuxolimab in advanced cancers. Libraries were prepared by immunoSEQ multiplex PCR; TCRdb keeps only in-frame clonotypes and omits some of them. The sample contains some 43,000 clones, around 85% of which appear only once. This specimen was CD4+ or CD8+ T cells sorted from blood, taken in a trial of the OX40 agonist ivuxolimab. Every receptor here comes from an adult with an advanced solid tumor such as melanoma, head and neck, liver or kidney cancer. Both conserved end residues are part of each CDR3. D genes are given only for firm matches. Size is omitted from some rows. Given values are once, few, many or a class for expanded clones.

J | D | V | size | DNA | CDR3
TRBJ2-1 | NA | TRBV29-1 | NA | TGCAGCGTTCCAGGGGAATTTTGGAATGAGCAGTTCTTC | CSVPGEFWNEQFF
TRBJ2-1 | NA | TRBV11-3 | NA | TGTGCCAGCAGTTCTCGACAGGACAATGAGCAGTTCTTC | CASSSRQDNEQFF
TRBJ2-1 | NA | TRBV6-5 | NA | TGTGCCAGCAGTTACATCCCAGGTGATATCTACAATGAGCAGTTCTTC | CASSYIPGDIYNEQFF
TRBJ1-1 | NA | TRBV13 | NA | TGTGCCAGCAGCCCCCGTTTTGAAGCTTTCTTT | CASSPRFEAFF
TRBJ2-7 | NA | TRBV4-1 | NA | TGCGCCAGCAGCCAAGCGATTGGGCACGAGCAGTACTTC | CASSQAIGHEQYF
TRBJ2-2 | NA | TRBV7-9 | NA | TGTGCCAGCAGCTTAGTTGGAGACACCGGGGAGCTGTTTTTT | CASSLVGDTGELFF
TRBJ2-1 | NA | TRBV11-2 | NA | TGTGCCAGCAGCACATGGGGGACTGCGACCTTCAATGAGCAGTTCTTC | CASSTWGTATFNEQFF
TRBJ1-2 | NA | TRBV19 | NA | TGTGCCACTAAGTCCCCGAATGGCTACACCTTC | CATKSPNGYTF
TRBJ1-1 | NA | TRBV6-5 | NA | TGTGCCAGCACCACCGGGGTGGCGACTGAAGCTTTCTTT | CASTTGVATEAFF
TRBJ2-2 | NA | TRBV6-5 | NA | TGTGCCAGCAGTTACTCGGGCCGAGGGGTGGAGCTGTTTTTT | CASSYSGRGVELFF
TRBJ2-7 | TRBD2 | TRBV9 | NA | TGTGCCAGCAGCGTAGAGGGGACTACCTTCGCCGAGCAGTACTTC | CASSVEGTTFAEQYF
TRBJ2-7 | NA | TRBV6-1 | NA | TGTGCCCACGGGGGGCTAGACGAGCAGTACTTC | CAHGGLDEQYF
TRBJ1-6 | NA | TRBV6-6 | NA | TGTGCCAGCAGTCACCCCTCCTATAATTCACCCCTCCACTTT | CASSHPSYNSPLHF
TRBJ1-4 | NA | TRBV15 | NA | TGTGCCACCAGCAGAGATCGCTCCCCTGGGGAAAAACTGTTTTTT | CATSRDRSPGEKLFF
TRBJ2-1 | TRBD2 | TRBV19 | NA | TGTGCCAGTAGCGGGACTAGCGGGAGTATCTACAATGAGCAGTTCTTC | CASSGTSGSIYNEQFF
TRBJ1-5 | NA | TRBV6-6 | NA | TGTGCCAGCAGTTACGAGGGCAGGAACAATCAGCCCCAGCATTTT | CASSYEGRNNQPQHF
TRBJ2-7 | NA | TRBV5-5 | NA | TGTGCCAGCAGCTTGAGTGCCGACCTGACCTTCGAGCAGTACTTC | CASSLSADLTFEQYF
TRBJ2-2 | NA | TRBV27 | NA | TGTGCCAGCAGCCCAGCCGCTACTGGGGAGCTGTTTTTT | CASSPAATGELFF
TRBJ2-3 | NA | TRBV19 | few | TGTGCCAGTAGTATACCGGGAGATACGCAGTATTTT | CASSIPGDTQYF
TRBJ2-7 | NA | TRBV6-5 | NA | TGTGCCAGCAGGCACCCCAGTGAGGGTGCCTACGAGCAGTACTTC | CASRHPSEGAYEQYF
TRBJ1-2 | NA | TRBV4-3 | once | TGCGCCAGCAGCCAAGATTACGTCAGCCTGATTGCGGCGGACACCTTC | CASSQDYVSLIAADTF
TRBJ1-2 | NA | TRBV5-4 | NA | TGTGCCAGCAGCTTATGGGACGTCCAGGGATCTAACTATGGCTACACCTTC | CASSLWDVQGSNYGYTF
TRBJ2-1 | TRBD2 | TRBV11-2 | NA | TGTGCCAGCTCCCTAGCGGGGGGGTACTCCTCCTACAATGAGCAGTTCTTC | CASSLAGGYSSYNEQFF
TRBJ1-2 | NA | TRBV5-6 | NA | TGTGCCAGCAGCTTGGACCGCCCCCTTGGCTACACCTTC | CASSLDRPLGYTF
TRBJ2-2 | NA | TRBV6-5 | NA | TGTGCCAGCAGTTACTCGGTCGGGACGACCACCGGGGAGCTGTTTTTT | CASSYSVGTTTGELFF
TRBJ2-7 | TRBD2 | TRBV19 | NA | TGTGCCAGTAGCCCCATCGAGGGACTAGCATTCGAGCAGTACTTC | CASSPIEGLAFEQYF
TRBJ2-2 | NA | TRBV13 | NA | TGTGCCAGCAGCTTAGGCCGCGCGGGGTACACCGGGGAGCTGTTTTTT | CASSLGRAGYTGELFF
TRBJ1-5 | NA | TRBV4-1 | NA | TGCGCCAGCAGCCAAGATATAGGCCAGCCCCAGCATTTT | CASSQDIGQPQHF
TRBJ2-7 | TRBD2 | TRBV7-9 | NA | TGTGCCAGCAGCCCAGCCGGAGCTAGCGGAGGTGCGGAGCAGTACTTC | CASSPAGASGGAEQYF
TRBJ1-1 | TRBD1 | TRBV18 | NA | TGTGCCAGCTCACCGACAGGGTTCACTGAAGCTTTCTTT | CASSPTGFTEAFF
TRBJ1-3 | NA | TRBV6-5 | NA | TGTGCCAGCAGTTACGGTGACTCTGGAAACACCATATATTTT | CASSYGDSGNTIYF
TRBJ2-1 | TRBD2 | TRBV27 | once | TGTGCCAGCAGTTTGGAAGTAGCGGGAGGGCCGGAGCAGTTCTTC | CASSLEVAGGPEQFF
TRBJ2-2 | NA | TRBV7-7 | NA | TGTGCCAGCAGCTTAGTCCTCACCGGGGAGCTGTTTTTT | CASSLVLTGELFF
TRBJ2-1 | NA | TRBV11-2 | NA | TGTGCCAGCAGCGAGACTTTTTCTTACAATGAGCAGTTCTTC | CASSETFSYNEQFF
TRBJ1-2 | NA | TRBV28 | NA | TGTGCCAGTGCAGCCCCGGGACGAAGCTATGGCTACACCTTC | CASAAPGRSYGYTF
TRBJ2-3 | NA | TRBV27 | once | TGTGCCAGCAGTTCCGGATCCAGCACAGATACGCAGTATTTT | CASSSGSSTDTQYF